This TCR beta chain was documented in a study of shared clonotypes between healthy human individuals. The data were produced by immunoSEQ multiplex PCR, yet TCRdb's version contains in-frame clones alone and is incomplete. The sample consists of about 580,000 clones, 98% of them appearing once. This CDR3 comprises 12 residues. Per germline, CDR1 GTSNPN and CDR2 SVGIG (reference sequence). V trimming: 5 bases; J trimming: 6 bases; junction bases outside the gene matches: 7. CD45RO-negative cells were positively selected for CCR7, leaving out terminally differentiated effector memory CD45RA+ cells. The rearrangement uses TRBV30 and TRBJ2-7; 7 positions match TRBD1. This TCR was recovered from a man aged 25-40 years in good health. Sequencing used naive CD8+ T cells sorted from blood. CDR3 in DNA: TGTGCCTGGGATACTACAGGGGTCGAGCAGTACTTC. It yields the protein CAWDTTGVEQYF.